These T cell receptor beta chains were read from a single sample in a study of T cells in Graves' hyperthyroidism and ophthalmopathy. From the multiplex PCR reads, TCRdb called clonotypes with MiXCR, one entry per CDR3 protein. This table has hundreds of thousands of distinct CDR3 sequences, 12% to 15% appearing once. Sequencing was done on a sample of blood. The receptors derive from a woman younger than 30 with Graves' hyperthyroidism. The CDR3 runs from the conserved cysteine through the conserved F or W. A D gene is named only where the DNA matches it firmly. A clone size is listed for some rows: how often the clone was seen (once, few, many), or a class if it is expanded.

cdr3_length j_call v_call clone_size d_call cdr3_nt cdr3_aa
19 TRBJ2-3 TRBV4-1 many TRBD2 TGCGCCAGCAGCCAAGATGTTAGCGGGAGGGCCCTTGGGACAGATACGCAGTATTTT CASSQDVSGRALGTDTQYF
15 TRBJ1-1 TRBV7-9 NA NA TGTGCCAGCAGCTTAGCTATGGGGGCCCTCACTGAAGCTTTCTTT CASSLAMGALTEAFF
16 TRBJ2-5 TRBV15 few TRBD1 TGTGCCACCAGCAGGTCGGACAGGGGAGTAGAAGAGACCCAGTACTTC CATSRSDRGVEETQYF
12 TRBJ2-3 TRBV2 NA NA TGTGCCAGCAGTGAATATTTCGCTACGCAGTATTTT CASSEYFATQYF
12 TRBJ2-5 TRBV19 many NA TGTGCCAGCAGTGACCGAGGGGAGACCCAGTACTTC CASSDRGETQYF
16 TRBJ2-7 TRBV6-6 many TRBD1 TGTGCCAGCAGTTACTCGGGGCGACAGGGCCCATACGAGCAGTACTTC CASSYSGRQGPYEQYF
16 TRBJ1-1 TRBV4-1 few TRBD1 TGCGCCAGCAGACATAGGGACAGTACAATGAACACTGAAGCTTTCTTT CASRHRDSTMNTEAFF
13 TRBJ1-1 TRBV29-1 many NA TGCAGTGCTCCGGGGAGGATGAACACTGAAGCTTTCTTT CSAPGRMNTEAFF
16 TRBJ1-1 TRBV6-1 few NA TGTGCCGCACCTGAGAACAGGTCCGCCTCACGGTCTGAAGCTTTCTTT CAAPENRSASRSEAFF
15 TRBJ2-5 TRBV18 many NA TGTGCCAGCACGAATCCCGAGACAGAGATATGGACCCAGTACTTC CASTNPETEIWTQYF
14 TRBJ1-2 TRBV19 NA NA TGTGCCAGCGGGCCCGGTCCGGGTATCTATGGCTACACCTTC CASGPGPGIYGYTF
12 TRBJ2-5 TRBV29-1 NA TRBD1 TGCAGCGCCACAGGGGGCTGGGAGACCCAGTACTTC CSATGGWETQYF
16 TRBJ2-2 TRBV20-1 many TRBD2 TGCAGTGCTAGAGGGGAATTTAGCGGGGCGCCCCGGGAGCTGTTTTTT CSARGEFSGAPRELFF
11 TRBJ2-5 TRBV30 NA NA TGTGCCTGGGAGGGTAGGCAGACCCAGTACTTC CAWEGRQTQYF
16 TRBJ2-1 TRBV7-9 NA NA TGTGCCAGCAGCGCAGGGGTGGGACCCTCCTACAATGAGCAGTTCTTC CASSAGVGPSYNEQFF
13 TRBJ1-1 TRBV28 many NA TGTGCCAGCAGCCTAGGAGAGAACACTGAAGCTTTCTTT CASSLGENTEAFF
12 TRBJ1-1 TRBV20-1 many NA TGCAGTGCTCCCCTGGATAGCCAAGAAGCTTTCTTT CSAPLDSQEAFF
15 TRBJ1-2 TRBV3-1 NA TRBD1 TGTGCCAGCAGCCCCCAGGGGGCACTGGGCTATGGCTACACCTTC CASSPQGALGYGYTF
15 TRBJ2-2 TRBV15 NA NA TGTGCCACCAGCCGGTCGCCTATTAACACCGGGGAGCTGTTTTTT CATSRSPINTGELFF
14 TRBJ2-2 TRBV7-2 NA NA TGTGCCAGCAGCTTAGTGCCGGGTTCTGGGGAGCTGTTTTTT CASSLVPGSGELFF
16 TRBJ2-7 TRBV27 many NA TGTGCCAGCAGTTCAGGTAGGGCAGCCTCATCCTACGAGCAGTACTTC CASSSGRAASSYEQYF
13 TRBJ1-1 TRBV30 many NA TGTGCCTGGAGTGGCCGGGGGGTAAGAGAAGCTTTCTTT CAWSGRGVREAFF
13 TRBJ2-7 TRBV20-1 many TRBD2 TGCAGTGCTCGAAGGACTAGCGGGAGAGAGCAGTACTTC CSARRTSGREQYF
18 TRBJ2-3 TRBV3-1 many TRBD2 TGTGCCAGCAGCCAAGGACTAGCGGGAGCCCGACGTACAGATACGCAGTATTTT CASSQGLAGARRTDTQYF
18 TRBJ2-2 TRBV13 many TRBD2 TGTGCCAGCAGCTTAATTCTAGCGGGAGAGGTCGGGACCGGGGAGCTGTTTTTT CASSLILAGEVGTGELFF
13 TRBJ2-3 TRBV18 many NA TGTGCCAGTCGCGAACCTAGCACAGATACGCAGTATTTT CASREPSTDTQYF
18 TRBJ2-5 TRBV10-3 NA TRBD2 TGTGCCATCAGTGGATCTAGCGGGAGTATCGCCCGCCAAGAGACCCAGTACTTC CAISGSSGSIARQETQYF
19 TRBJ2-2 TRBV9 many TRBD1 TGTGCCAGCAGCGGGACCGGGACAGGGGGCTTTACGAACACCGGGGAGCTGTTTTTT CASSGTGTGGFTNTGELFF
16 TRBJ1-1 TRBV18 many NA TGTGCCAGCTCCGCAGATGCGGCGGGGCTAAACTCTGAAGCTTTCTTT CASSADAAGLNSEAFF
15 TRBJ2-7 TRBV6-1 few TRBD2 TGTGCCAGCAGTGAAGTGGGCGGGAGAAACTACGAGCAGTACTTC CASSEVGGRNYEQYF
12 TRBJ2-3 TRBV5-5 many NA TGTGCCAGCAGCTTCGACCAGGATACGCAGTATTTT CASSFDQDTQYF
16 TRBJ2-1 TRBV11-2 many TRBD1 TGTGCCAGCAGCGGGCCGGGACAGGGGTTCTCCAATGAGCAGTTCTTC CASSGPGQGFSNEQFF
13 TRBJ2-1 TRBV2 many NA TGTGCCAGCGTGGGGCCACAGTTCAATGAGCAGTTCTTC CASVGPQFNEQFF
15 TRBJ2-5 TRBV19 NA TRBD1 TGTGCCAGTAGTCGGCGGGGACAGGGGAAGGAGACCCAGTACTTC CASSRRGQGKETQYF
17 TRBJ2-5 TRBV7-9 many TRBD2 TGTGCCAGCAGCTCTGGGACTAGCGGACCAAGGGCGGAGACCCAGTACTTC CASSSGTSGPRAETQYF
15 TRBJ2-7 TRBV7-2 many NA TGTGCCAGCAGCCGCTCGACAGGAATCTCCTACGAGCAGTACTTC CASSRSTGISYEQYF
14 TRBJ2-7 TRBV6-1 once NA TGTGCCAGCAGTGAAGCTGGCCTCTCCTGCGAGCAGTACTTC CASSEAGLSCEQYF
14 TRBJ2-3 TRBV6-1 many NA TGTGCCAGCAGTTTTCAGGGGCCGACAGATACGCAGTATTTT CASSFQGPTDTQYF
17 TRBJ1-6 TRBV7-2 many TRBD1 TGTGCCAGCAGCTTGTACTTCCGAGGGACAGAGAATTCACCCCTCCACTTT CASSLYFRGTENSPLHF
14 TRBJ1-2 TRBV9 few NA TGTGCCAGCAGCGTAGGGAGGGACCCCTATGGCTACACCTTC CASSVGRDPYGYTF
17 TRBJ2-4 TRBV7-8 many NA TGTGCCAGCAGCTTAGCGCCGGGGTTCGGGGGCAAAAACATTCAGTACTTC CASSLAPGFGGKNIQYF
12 TRBJ1-1 TRBV3-1 many NA TGTGCCCGCCGGCGGCCTCCCCTGGGAGCTTTCTTT CARRRPPLGAFF
22 TRBJ1-2 TRBV4-3 NA NA TGCGCCAGCAGCCAAGACGCCCCAATCGGATGGGACACCCTAAACGGGGGCTATGGCTACACCTTC CASSQDAPIGWDTLNGGYGYTF
13 TRBJ1-1 TRBV27 many TRBD1 TGTGCCAGCAGTTGGGACAGCGGCACTGAAGCTTTCTTT CASSWDSGTEAFF
16 TRBJ2-1 TRBV20-1 NA NA TGCAGTGCTAGCCCCTCCCAGGGGCGAGGTATGCGTGAGCAGTTCTTC CSASPSQGRGMREQFF
13 TRBJ1-1 TRBV6-4 NA NA TGTGCCAGCAGTGACTCGTGGAACACTGAAGCTTTCTTT CASSDSWNTEAFF
14 TRBJ2-7 TRBV12-3/TRBV12-4 many TRBD1 TGTGCCAGCTGTGCCGATGACAGGGGCTGCGAGCAGTACTTC CASCADDRGCEQYF
13 TRBJ2-7 TRBV6-1 many NA TGTGCCAGCAGTCCCCCGGCCGCCTACGAGCAGTACTTC CASSPPAAYEQYF
15 TRBJ2-1 TRBV25-1 NA TRBD1 TGTGCCAGCAGTGAATGGGGACAGGGTTCCGTGGAGCAGTTCTTC CASSEWGQGSVEQFF
14 TRBJ1-2 TRBV7-8 many TRBD1 TGTGCCAGCAGCTCACAGGGACAGTACTATGGCTACACCTTC CASSSQGQYYGYTF